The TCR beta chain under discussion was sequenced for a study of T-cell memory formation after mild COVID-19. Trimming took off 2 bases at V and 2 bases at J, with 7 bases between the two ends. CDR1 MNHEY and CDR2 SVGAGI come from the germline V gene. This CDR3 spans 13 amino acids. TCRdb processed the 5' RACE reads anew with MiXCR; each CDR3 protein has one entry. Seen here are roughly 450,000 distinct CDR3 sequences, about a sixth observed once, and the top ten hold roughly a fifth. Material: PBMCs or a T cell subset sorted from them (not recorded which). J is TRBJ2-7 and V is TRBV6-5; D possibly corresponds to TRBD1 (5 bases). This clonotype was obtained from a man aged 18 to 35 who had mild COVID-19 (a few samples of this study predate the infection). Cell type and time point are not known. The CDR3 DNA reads TGTGCCAGCAGTTACGGGGCAGCCTACGAGCAGTACTTC. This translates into CASSYGAAYEQYF.